These 14 T cell receptor beta chains came from one sample sequenced in a study of cytomegalovirus exposure and HLA in healthy donors. Clones were read by immunoSEQ multiplex PCR, and TCRdb kept only the in-frame ones, dropping some. The sample lists under 140,000 clones; approximately 89% were seen once. The material sequenced was PBMCs. The receptor set was obtained from a woman between 18 and 30 years old in good health and CMV-seronegative.

The V call is TRBV15, the J call TRBJ2-2; D is perhaps TRBD2 (7 bases). With 8 bases removed from V and 4 bases from J, the gap between germline ends came to 17 bases. The germline CDR1 and CDR2 sequences are LNHNV and YYDKDF (reference sequence). CDR3 length: 15 residues. The CDR3 DNA reads TGTGCCACCGCATGGGGGGGGCGGGTCACCGGGGAGCTGTTTTTT. Protein: CATAWGGRVTGELFF.

In DNA, the CDR3 is TGTGCCAGCAGTTTACCAGGGGCTAATTCACCCCTCCACTTT. It codes for CASSLPGANSPLHF. The chain joins TRBV28 to TRBJ1-6; the D gene is possibly TRBD1 (6 bases). This CDR3 comprises 14 residues. Trimming pared 2 bases from V and 6 bases from J, leaving 8 bases between. The germline V gene encodes CDR1 MDHEN and CDR2 SYDVKM.

This rearrangement joins TRBV28 to TRBJ2-3; D is unresolved. The CDR3 is made up of 13 amino acids. V was pared by 7 bases and J by 1 base, with 9 bases between. Germline CDR1 MDHEN, CDR2 SYDVKM. The chain's CDR3 is CASTASGTDTQYF. DNA for the CDR3: TGTGCCAGCACCGCCTCAGGCACAGATACGCAGTATTTT.

The V gene is TRBV7-2, the J gene TRBJ2-7; no firm D call. The germline V and J ends were trimmed by 5 bases and 3 bases, with 17 bases remaining between them. This CDR3 region has 15 residues. Germline lookup yields CDR1 SGHTA and CDR2 FQGNSA. CDR3 amino acids: CASSTHTSPGYEQYF. CDR3 in DNA: TGTGCCAGCAGCACCCACACCAGCCCAGGCTACGAGCAGTACTTC.

The chain employs TRBV15 and TRBJ2-2; a possible D gene is TRBD2 (5 bases). Trimming took 0 bases from V and 4 from J, leaving 9 bases between them. Per germline, CDR1 LNHNV and CDR2 YYDKDF (reference sequence). This CDR3 has 15 amino acids. The CDR3 reads CATSRDRGSTGELFF. CDR3 DNA sequence: TGTGCCACCAGCAGAGATCGAGGGTCCACCGGGGAGCTGTTTTTT.

CDR3 protein: CASSLWVRTGNEKLFF. The CDR3 nucleotides read TGTGCCAGCAGTTTATGGGTGAGGACAGGGAATGAAAAACTGTTTTTT. This chain joins TRBV28 and TRBJ1-4, with 8 bases that match TRBD1. The CDR3 is 16 amino acids. The trim removed 0 bases at V and 5 bases at J, leaving 5 bases unmatched. CDR1 and CDR2 from the germline V gene are MDHEN and SYDVKM.

The rearrangement uses TRBV30 and TRBJ1-6, with TRBD1 matching over 8 bases. With 4 bases clipped from V and 9 bases from J, the junction kept 11 bases outside the gene matches. Germline V gene lookup returns CDR1 GTSNPN and CDR2 SVGIG (reference sequence). This CDR3 has 15 residues. CDR3 sequence: CAWNLRTGMSSPLHF. CDR3 bases: TGTGCCTGGAACCTCAGGACAGGGATGAGTTCACCCCTCCACTTT.

The rearrangement links TRBV7-2 to TRBJ2-7; the match to TRBD1 covers 8 bases. Germline CDR1 reads SGHTA; CDR2 reads FQGNSA. CDR3 length: 14 amino acids. Trimming cost V 5 bases and J 2 bases; bases outside gene matches: 5. CDR3: CASSPDRDTYEQYF. The CDR3 nucleotides read TGTGCCAGCAGCCCGGACAGGGACACCTACGAGCAGTACTTC.

The rearrangement links TRBV7-2 to TRBJ2-3; tentatively, D is TRBD1 (8 bases). V dropped 6 bases and J dropped 4 bases, with 17 bases sitting between them. In germline, CDR1 is SGHTA, CDR2 FQGNSA. The CDR3 sequence is 15 residues long. DNA of the CDR3: TGTGCCAGCAGACCTAATACAGGGGGGGCAGATACGCAGTATTTT. This codes for CASRPNTGGADTQYF.

This clone showed up many times. The CDR3 loop reads CASSDSKTREQYF. CDR3 bases: TGTGCCAGCAGTGACTCGAAGACACGCGAGCAGTACTTC. The chain employs TRBV6-4 and TRBJ2-7, with unresolved D. The germline gives CDR1 MRHNA, CDR2 SNTAGT. The CDR3 extends over 13 amino acids. Trimming cost V 0 bases and J 6 bases, with 9 bases left between them.

This clone occurred once. The gene calls are TRBV27 and TRBJ2-3, with 8 bases lining up with TRBD1. The CDR3 totals 15 residues. Germline CDR1 and CDR2: MNHEY and SMNVEV (reference sequence). V shed 7 bases and J 4 bases; nucleotides not matched to a gene: 10. The CDR3 DNA follows: TGTGCCAGCACCATCGGGACAGGCCTTGCAGATACGCAGTATTTT. Protein sequence: CASTIGTGLADTQYF.

V and J are TRBV19 and TRBJ2-2; a possible D gene is TRBD1 (6 bases). The CDR3 has 15 amino acids. Germline V gene sequence: CDR1 LNHDA, CDR2 SQIVND (reference sequence). V was pared by 1 base and J by 4 bases, with 10 bases between. Here the CDR3 reads CASSIGQGSTGELFF. CDR3 sequence (DNA): TGTGCCAGTAGTATAGGCCAGGGGAGCACCGGGGAGCTGTTTTTT.

The chain is built from TRBV7-3 and TRBJ2-2, with D hard to call. The V gene lost 5 bases and the J gene lost 4 bases, with 5 bases spanning the gap. The CDR3 is made up of 12 amino acids. Looked up from germline, CDR1 is SGHTA and CDR2 is FQGTGA. CDR3 nucleotide sequence: TGTGCCAGCAGCCAATCCACCGGGGAGCTGTTTTTT. Its translation: CASSQSTGELFF.

The chain couples TRBV7-2 to TRBJ1-6, with D maybe TRBD1 (5 bases). This CDR3 comprises 14 residues. Trimming shortened V by 4 bases and J by 11 bases, and 15 bases separated the two germline ends. The germline V gene has CDR1 SGHTA and CDR2 FQGNSA. The CDR3 sequence: CASSWMGEGPPLHF. The DNA of the CDR3 is TGTGCCAGCAGCTGGATGGGGGAGGGTCCACCCCTCCACTTT.